This is a list of T cell receptor beta chains from one sample in a study of blood T cells in healthy people across ages. TCRdb used MiXCR to reprocess the 5' RACE reads, holding one entry per CDR3 protein. This sample has about 800,000 distinct CDR3 sequences; 20% to 25% occur once, and the top ten carry more than 3%. These records were also assigned to another study, of T cells of mothers and their children.

The sequenced material came from blood. These receptors were taken from a boy between 10 and 17 years old in good health. Both conserved end residues are part of each CDR3. The order of the fields is clone size, V gene, D gene, J gene, CDR3 protein, CDR3 DNA. D genes are given only for firm matches. The size entry is marked missing in some rows and otherwise reads once, few, many or a size class.

>few|TRBV12-3/TRBV12-4|TRBD1|TRBJ2-5
CASSLGTGGWTQYF
TGTGCCAGCAGTTTAGGGACAGGGGGATGGACCCAGTACTTC
>-|TRBV2|-|TRBJ2-1
CASSEVGRWGRNEQFF
TGTGCCAGCAGTGAAGTGGGGCGGTGGGGGCGGAATGAGCAGTTCTTC
>-|TRBV2|-|TRBJ2-2
CASSEQQGDTGELFF
TGTGCCAGCAGTGAACAACAGGGAGACACCGGGGAGCTGTTTTTT
>-|TRBV11-2|-|TRBJ1-1
CASSSIRGGMNTEAFF
TGTGCCAGCAGCTCAATAAGGGGGGGGATGAACACTGAAGCTTTCTTT
>few|TRBV5-1|-|TRBJ2-5
CASSLGTDGLWTQYF
TGCGCCAGCAGCTTGGGCACTGACGGTCTTTGGACCCAGTACTTC
>-|TRBV18|TRBD2|TRBJ2-3
CASSPRTSGASTDTQYF
TGTGCCAGCTCACCACGGACTAGCGGGGCCAGCACAGATACGCAGTATTTT
>few|TRBV20-1|TRBD2|TRBJ2-7
CSARVGGGRNEQYF
TGCAGTGCTAGGGTGGGCGGGGGGAGAAACGAGCAGTACTTC
>few|TRBV29-1|TRBD2|TRBJ2-1
CSVAGGSDEQFF
TGCAGCGTTGCCGGCGGGAGCGATGAGCAGTTCTTC
>few|TRBV7-2|TRBD2|TRBJ2-5
CASSLAGTTEETQYF
TGTGCCAGCAGCTTAGCCGGGACTACAGAAGAGACCCAGTACTTC
>once|TRBV29-1|TRBD2|TRBJ2-3
CSATLAGVADTQYF
TGCAGCGCGACACTAGCGGGAGTGGCAGATACGCAGTATTTT
>-|TRBV7-9|-|TRBJ2-7
CASSLGGAPAQYF
TGTGCCAGCAGCTTAGGTGGGGCGCCAGCGCAGTACTTC
>-|TRBV14|-|TRBJ2-7
CASSWGGQPREQYF
TGTGCCAGCAGCTGGGGGGGACAGCCGCGAGAGCAGTACTTC
>-|TRBV28|TRBD2|TRBJ2-5
CASSISGSAVQETQYF
TGTGCCAGCAGTATTAGCGGGAGCGCAGTCCAAGAGACCCAGTACTTC
>-|TRBV7-3|-|TRBJ2-5
CASSSRVQETQYF
TGTGCCAGCAGCTCTAGGGTTCAAGAGACCCAGTACTTC
>-|TRBV28|-|TRBJ1-3
CASSLFSGNTIYF
TGTGCCAGCAGTTTATTTTCTGGAAACACCATATATTTT
>-|TRBV27|-|TRBJ1-1
CASSSGRRNTEAFF
TGTGCCAGCAGTTCCGGACGGAGGAACACTGAAGCTTTCTTT
>-|TRBV10-3|TRBD2|TRBJ2-5
CAISESGLAAKETQYF
TGTGCCATCAGTGAGTCTGGACTAGCGGCGAAAGAGACCCAGTACTTC
>many|TRBV12-3/TRBV12-4|TRBD1|TRBJ1-4
CASSLRQGNEKLFF
TGTGCCAGCAGTCTTCGACAGGGTAATGAAAAACTGTTTTTT
>-|TRBV20-1|TRBD1|TRBJ1-2
CSAPGTGNYGYTF
TGCAGTGCCCCCGGGACAGGGAACTATGGCTACACCTTC
>-|TRBV4-1|TRBD1|TRBJ2-1
CASSQIMGQGVSYNEQFF
TGCGCCAGCAGCCAAATAATGGGACAGGGCGTCTCCTACAATGAGCAGTTCTTC
>few|TRBV4-3|-|TRBJ1-6
CASSQDRLVGCFRDENSPLHF
TGCGCCAGCAGCCAAGATCGACTCGTTGGATGCTTCCGGGACGAAAATTCACCCCTCCACTTT
>few|TRBV9|TRBD1|TRBJ1-1
CASSVVGTGTYEAFF
TGTGCCAGCAGCGTAGTAGGGACAGGGACCTATGAAGCTTTCTTT
>-|TRBV2|-|TRBJ2-5
CASSSAEAAETQYF
TGTGCCAGCAGTTCGGCGGAGGCGGCGGAGACCCAGTACTTC
>few|TRBV12-3/TRBV12-4|TRBD1|TRBJ2-7
CASRGQGNEQYF
TGTGCCAGCAGGGGACAGGGGAACGAGCAGTACTTC
>few|TRBV29-1|-|TRBJ1-2
CSVDPLRPNYGYTF
TGCAGCGTTGACCCACTGCGGCCTAACTATGGCTACACTTTC
>-|TRBV4-2|-|TRBJ2-7
CASRDPGQYNEQYF
TGTGCCAGCAGGGACCCGGGACAATACAATGAGCAGTACTTC
>-|TRBV29-1|-|TRBJ1-2
CSVGTHLGGGGYTF
TGCAGCGTTGGGACTCATCTTGGGGGGGGTGGCTACACCTTC
>-|TRBV28|-|TRBJ2-7
CASRKGPYEQYF
TGTGCCAGCAGGAAAGGACCCTACGAGCAGTACTTC
>few|TRBV7-6|TRBD2|TRBJ2-5
CASSRGLAGGETQYF
TGTGCCAGCAGTCGCGGACTAGCGGGGGGAGAGACCCAGTACTTC
>few|TRBV7-2|-|TRBJ2-5
CASSPGVDREETQYF
TGTGCCAGCAGCCCGGGGGTGGACAGAGAAGAGACCCAGTACTTC
>-|TRBV6-6|-|TRBJ1-4
CASSSFREVNEKLFF
TGTGCCAGCAGTTCCTTTCGGGAGGTTAATGAAAAACTGTTTTTT
>-|TRBV27|-|TRBJ2-5
CASSFEGLSTQYF
TGTGCCAGCAGTTTCGAGGGATTGTCGACCCAGTACTTC
>once|TRBV12-3/TRBV12-4|TRBD1|TRBJ2-7
CASSKGTGHSYEQYF
TGTGCCAGCAGTAAGGGGACAGGTCACTCCTACGAGCAGTACTTC
>few|TRBV11-2|-|TRBJ2-6
CASSLRGRSSGANVLTF
TGTGCCAGCAGCCTCCGGGGCAGGAGCTCTGGGGCCAACGTCCTGACTTTC
>-|TRBV6-6|TRBD2|TRBJ2-1
CATILTGTNNEQFF
TGTGCCACCATCCTAACCGGGACTAATAATGAGCAGTTCTTC
>-|TRBV29-1|TRBD1|TRBJ1-1
CSFTGVYTEAFF
TGCAGCTTCACAGGGGTGTACACTGAAGCTTTCTTT
>once|TRBV12-3/TRBV12-4|-|TRBJ1-4
CASSLQGKGLFF
TGTGCCAGCAGTTTGCAGGGCAAGGGACTGTTTTTT
>-|TRBV6-4|TRBD1|TRBJ2-4
CASSWLRVGGADIQYF
TGTGCCAGCAGTTGGTTGAGGGTAGGGGGCGCGGACATTCAGTACTTC
>few|TRBV20-1|TRBD2|TRBJ2-7
CSASPSGRSSYEQYF
TGCAGTGCTAGCCCTAGCGGGAGGTCCTCCTACGAGCAGTACTTC
>few|TRBV4-2|TRBD2|TRBJ2-7
CASSLQAYSGIYEQYF
TGTGCCAGCAGCCTCCAAGCGTACAGCGGGATCTACGAGCAGTACTTC
>-|TRBV7-2|-|TRBJ1-3
CASSQYRGSGNTIYF
TGTGCCAGCAGCCAATACCGGGGTTCTGGAAACACCATATATTTT
>-|TRBV7-8|-|TRBJ1-2
CASSLPPDRAYGYTF
TGTGCCAGCAGCTTACCCCCCGATAGGGCCTATGGCTACACCTTC
>few|TRBV15|-|TRBJ2-7
CATSRDLETGSYEQYF
TGTGCCACCAGCAGAGATCTCGAGACGGGCTCCTACGAGCAGTACTTC
>few|TRBV4-3|-|TRBJ1-6
CASSSLDRNSPLHF
TGCGCCAGCAGCTCATTGGACCGAAATTCACCCCTCCACTTT
>few|TRBV5-1|-|TRBJ2-1
CASSLPRLAQISTYNEQFF
TGCGCCAGCAGCTTGCCCCGGCTAGCGCAAATATCAACCTACAATGAGCAGTTCTTC
>-|TRBV28|-|TRBJ1-5
CASRINNQPQHF
TGTGCCAGTAGGATCAACAATCAGCCCCAGCATTTT
>-|TRBV6-5|TRBD1|TRBJ2-7
CASSYSDRGLFYEQYF
TGTGCCAGCAGTTACTCGGACAGGGGGTTGTTCTACGAGCAGTACTTC
>-|TRBV20-1|-|TRBJ1-4
CSARDYETGYNEKLFF
TGCAGTGCTAGAGATTACGAGACAGGATATAATGAAAAACTGTTTTTT
>few|TRBV7-9|-|TRBJ2-1
CASSLGADEQFF
TGTGCCAGCAGCTTAGGTGCGGATGAGCAGTTCTTC
>-|TRBV28|TRBD2|TRBJ2-3
CAIGGGRGERDTQYF
TGTGCCATTGGGGGGGGGAGAGGAGAGCGAGATACGCAGTATTTT
>few|TRBV28|TRBD1|TRBJ1-2
CASRRDRTGSYTF
TGTGCCAGCAGACGGGACAGGACGGGTAGCTACACCTTC
>-|TRBV12-3/TRBV12-4|-|TRBJ1-2
CASNKIAGQDYGYTF
TGTGCCAGCAATAAAATCGCGGGACAAGACTATGGCTACACCTTC
>few|TRBV15|-|TRBJ1-4
CATSEASENEKLFF
TGTGCCACCAGCGAGGCGTCGGAAAATGAAAAACTGTTTTTT
>-|TRBV4-1|-|TRBJ2-2
CASSLGTSVPGELFF
TGCGCCAGCAGCCTAGGAACTAGTGTTCCCGGGGAGCTGTTTTTT
>few|TRBV2|-|TRBJ1-2
CASSESGRANYGYTF
TGTGCCAGCAGTGAATCTGGCCGAGCTAACTATGGCTACACCTTC
>-|TRBV4-1|-|TRBJ2-7
CASSQRDTTYEQYF
TGCGCCAGCAGCCAGAGGGACACGACCTACGAGCAGTACTTC
>-|TRBV12-3/TRBV12-4|-|TRBJ2-5
CASSRVGFTQYF
TGTGCCAGCAGCCGCGTAGGTTTTACCCAGTACTTC
>-|TRBV6-5|-|TRBJ1-5
CASSYRQASNQPQHF
TGTGCCAGCAGTTACAGACAGGCAAGCAATCAGCCCCAGCATTTT
>once|TRBV15|TRBD2|TRBJ2-3
CATSWRGDPFSDTQYF
TGTGCCACCAGCTGGCGGGGGGACCCCTTCTCAGATACGCAGTATTTT
>-|TRBV7-2|-|TRBJ2-1
CASSPQTTEQSF
TGTGCCAGCAGCCCCCAGACTACTGAGCAGTCCTTC